These 32 T cell receptor beta chains were all obtained from the same sample, sequenced in a study of chemoradiotherapy in HPV16-positive cancers. Sequenced by immunoSEQ multiplex PCR; TCRdb stores in-frame clones only, minus some. This table holds around 15,000 clones, 88% found once. Here the sequenced sample was blood, taken from a patient who underwent chemoradiotherapy. The receptors shown here come from a human donor with HPV-associated anogenital cancer.

The gene calls are TRBV5-1 and TRBJ1-4; TRBD1 matches 7 bases. The CDR3 has 14 amino acids. The V gene end was trimmed by 4 bases and the J gene end by 7 bases; junction bases not matched to a gene: 7. From germline, CDR1 is SGHRS and CDR2 YFSETQ. CDR3 coding DNA: TGCGCCAGCAGCGTGGAGGGGGCGGGTGAAAAACTGTTTTTT. Protein: CASSVEGAGEKLFF.

CDR3 sequence (DNA): TGTGCCAGCAGCACTCCAGGGAGCTCTGGAAACACCATATATTTT. It translates to CASSTPGSSGNTIYF. The V and J genes are TRBV7-9 and TRBJ1-3, with D perhaps TRBD1 (5 bases). CDR1 and CDR2 from the germline V gene are SEHNR and FQNEAQ (reference sequence). V lost 5 bases and J lost 0, with 11 bases in between. The CDR3 consists of 15 residues.

The chain links TRBV4-1 to TRBJ2-5, with 7 bases that match TRBD1. The CDR3 covers 17 residues. The V segment lost 2 bases and the J segment 0 bases; nucleotides outside the gene matches: 9. Germline loops: CDR1 MGHRA, CDR2 YSYEKL. The CDR3 DNA sequence: TGCGCCAGCAGCCAAATTTGGACAGGTGTGTACCAAGAGACCCAGTACTTC. Residues: CASSQIWTGVYQETQYF.

V usage is TRBV28 and J usage is TRBJ2-1; no firm D call. V dropped 6 bases and J dropped 3 bases, with 12 bases sitting between them. This CDR3 comprises 14 residues. Germline V CDR1 and CDR2: MDHEN, SYDVKM. The CDR3 region is CASSPRTLYNEQFF. CDR3 sequence (DNA): TGTGCCAGCAGCCCCCGGACCCTCTACAATGAGCAGTTCTTC.

The rearrangement links TRBV4-2 to TRBJ2-5, with D unresolved. The germline gives CDR1 LGHNA, CDR2 YNFKEQ. Deletions cut 0 bases from V and 5 bases from J, with 13 bases between. The CDR3 consists of 15 residues. The CDR3 DNA reads as TGTGCCAGCAGCCAAGATCCGGACCCATGGGAGACCCAGTACTTC. This sequence encodes CASSQDPDPWETQYF.

The gene calls are TRBV6-5 and TRBJ1-6, with TRBD1 matching over 8 bases. J gave up 7 bases and V 3 bases, and 2 bases lay outside the gene matches. The CDR3 spans 14 residues. Germline-derived CDR1 and CDR2 are MNHEY and SVGAGI. CDR3 in amino acids: CASSYRQGNSPLHF. CDR3 bases: TGTGCCAGCAGTTATCGACAGGGGAATTCACCCCTCCACTTT.

The V call is TRBV6-6, the J call TRBJ2-7, with 11 bases matching TRBD1. The CDR3 runs to 14 residues. V was clipped by 4 bases and J by 6 bases; unmatched bases: 5. In germline, CDR1 is MNHNY, CDR2 SVGAGI (reference sequence). In DNA, the CDR3 is TGTGCCAGCAGTTTTACCGGGACAGGGGGCGAGCAGTACTTC. Translated: CASSFTGTGGEQYF.

The V call is TRBV29-1, the J call TRBJ1-2; perhaps TRBD1 as D (6 bases). V lost 0 bases and J 1 base, leaving 18 bases between the germline ends. Germline CDR1 and CDR2: SQVTM and ANQGSEA. The length of the CDR3 is 17 residues. In DNA, the CDR3 is TGCAGCGTTGAAGATATCAGGGGCCCACCGGGTAACTATGGCTACACCTTC. Translated: CSVEDIRGPPGNYGYTF. Looking up the rest from reference TRBV29-1 and TRBJ1-2 gives the full variable domain: SAVISQKPSRDICQRGTSLTIQCQVDSQVTMMFWYRQQPGQSLTLIATANQGSEATYESGFVIDKFPISRPNLTFSTLTVSNMSPEDSSIYLCSVEDIRGPPGNYGYTFGSGTRLTVV.

CDR3 DNA: TGTGCCAGCAGTTATGAGGGCTTTCGAGGCTACACCTTC. Translation: CASSYEGFRGYTF. The chain recombines TRBV27 with TRBJ1-2; D remains unclear. This CDR3 is built from 13 residues. Germline V gene data show CDR1 as MNHEY and CDR2 as SMNVEV (reference sequence). Trimming left V 4 bases short and J 8 bases short, with 14 bases between.

The J gene is TRBJ2-7, the V gene TRBV6-6; TRBD2 might be the D (6 bases). This CDR3 has 14 amino acids. The V gene lost 2 bases and the J gene lost 0 bases, with 8 bases spanning the gap. CDR1 is MNHNY, CDR2 SVGAGI, per germline (reference sequence). The CDR3 sequence: CASSYVGSSYEQYF. CDR3 bases: TGTGCCAGCAGTTACGTCGGGAGCTCCTACGAGCAGTACTTC.

This chain uses TRBV9 with TRBJ1-2, with D unclear. The CDR3 runs 16 residues. Between the trimmed V and J ends, which lost 2 bases and 6 bases, there was a span of 20 bases. Germline V gives CDR1 SGDLS, CDR2 YYNGEE. In DNA, the CDR3 is TGTGCCAGCAGCGTTTATGCAGCACAAGCTATAGATGGCTACACCTTC. This translates into CASSVYAAQAIDGYTF.

This chain uses TRBV28 with TRBJ2-2; TRBD1 agrees at 10 bases. V lost 8 bases to trimming and J lost 5 bases; unmatched junction nucleotides: 5. CDR3 length equals 14 residues. The germline V gene has CDR1 MDHEN and CDR2 SYDVKM. The DNA of the CDR3 is TGTGCCAGCTATAGACAGGGGGCAACCGGGGAGCTGTTTTTT. This gives the protein CASYRQGATGELFF.

The chain links TRBV11-2 to TRBJ1-2; D is unresolved. V was trimmed by 4 bases and J by 5 bases, leaving 11 bases between them. Germline V gene sequence: CDR1 SGHAT, CDR2 FQNNGV. This CDR3 spans 13 amino acids. In DNA, the CDR3 is TGTGCCAGCAGCTCATTTAAACAATATGGCTACACCTTC. It codes for CASSSFKQYGYTF.

The chain couples TRBV9 to TRBJ2-7; 8 bases match TRBD2. CDR1 and CDR2 (germline): SGDLS, YYNGEE. The CDR3 has 14 residues. Losses at the gene ends were 5 bases for V and 5 bases for J; bases not matched to a gene: 9. The CDR3 protein is CASSLAGGNDEQYF. CDR3 DNA: TGTGCCAGCAGTCTGGCGGGGGGCAACGACGAGCAGTACTTC.

The chain uses TRBV19 and TRBJ2-1; 11 bases fit TRBD2. Losses at the gene ends were 9 bases for V and 3 bases for J; bases not matched to a gene: 7. CDR1 and CDR2 (germline): LNHDA, SQIVND (reference sequence). This CDR3 has 15 amino acids. The chain's CDR3 is CASKILAGGYNEQFF. In nucleotides, the CDR3 is TGTGCCAGCAAAATTCTAGCGGGAGGCTACAATGAGCAGTTCTTC.

V is TRBV12-5 and J is TRBJ1-2; the D gene is possibly TRBD1 (6 bases). The CDR3 spans 16 residues. The germline V and J ends were trimmed by 0 bases and 8 bases, with 19 bases remaining between them. CDR1 LGHNT and CDR2 FRNRAP come from the germline V gene. The chain's CDR3 is CASGLVLGRGLGGYTF. The DNA of the CDR3 is TGTGCTAGTGGTTTGGTACTCGGCAGGGGATTAGGGGGCTACACCTTC.

The V gene is TRBV10-3, the J gene TRBJ2-7; D gene ambiguous. V was pared by 4 bases and J by 2 bases, with 9 bases between. The CDR3 contains 13 residues. CDR1 and CDR2 (germline): ENHRY, SYGVKD. DNA for the CDR3: TGTGCCATCAGTGTCGGGCAGACCTACGAGCAGTACTTC. Translated, it gives CAISVGQTYEQYF.

The chain links TRBV5-8 to TRBJ2-6; D is uncertain. The V end was cut by 8 bases, the J end by 1 base, with 7 bases between. This CDR3 has 13 amino acids. CDR1 SGHTS and CDR2 YDEGEE come from the germline V gene. CDR3 DNA: TGTGCCAGTCGGCAGTCTGGGGCCAACGTCCTGACTTTC. This sequence encodes CASRQSGANVLTF.

This chain joins TRBV4-1 and TRBJ2-2; 9 nucleotides agree with TRBD1. This CDR3 contains 19 residues. CDR1 is MGHRA, CDR2 YSYEKL, per germline. V shed 3 bases, J shed 8 bases, and the junction held 19 bases outside the gene matches. In DNA, the CDR3 is TGCGCCAGCAGCCACCCGATCGGGACAGGGTATCTCTCGGCTGGGGAGCTGTTTTTT. This sequence encodes CASSHPIGTGYLSAGELFF.

The rearrangement links TRBV20-1 to TRBJ1-2; D remains ambiguous. Looked up from germline, CDR1 is DFQATT and CDR2 is SNEGSKA (reference sequence). V gave up 1 base and J gave up 4 bases, with 4 bases separating them. This CDR3 is 11 amino acids long. The CDR3 spells CSARVVYGYTF. In DNA form, the CDR3 reads TGCAGTGCTAGAGTCGTCTATGGCTACACCTTC.

The rearrangement links TRBV28 to TRBJ1-3; no clear D gene. Trimming left V 1 base short and J 2 bases short, with 15 bases between. The CDR3 covers 17 residues. The germline V gene encodes CDR1 MDHEN and CDR2 SYDVKM. The CDR3 loop is CASSLYAGMSAGNTIYF. The DNA of the CDR3 is TGTGCCAGCAGTTTATATGCGGGGATGAGTGCTGGAAACACCATATATTTT.

This rearrangement joins TRBV5-6 to TRBJ1-1; unclear D gene. Germline V gives CDR1 SGHDT, CDR2 YYEEEE. CDR3 length: 14 residues. Trimming removed 1 base at V and 0 bases at J, with 7 bases between. This CDR3 is CASSLRQMNTEAFF. The CDR3 DNA sequence: TGTGCCAGCAGCTTGCGACAAATGAACACTGAAGCTTTCTTT.

The chain joins TRBV7-9 to TRBJ1-1, with D possibly matching TRBD1 (5 bases). This CDR3 has 19 residues. The V gene's germline CDR1 is SEHNR and CDR2 FQNEAQ (reference sequence). The V end was cut by 4 bases, the J end by 1 base, with 25 bases between. The CDR3, as DNA: TGTGCCAGCAGCTACCCCTTTCTCGGGGACGCGGGTGGGAACACTGAAGCTTTCTTT. Amino acid sequence: CASSYPFLGDAGGNTEAFF.

The chain links TRBV6-1 to TRBJ1-6; perhaps TRBD1 as D (6 bases). With 7 bases removed from V and 4 bases from J, the gap between germline ends came to 8 bases. CDR1 is MNHNS, CDR2 SASEGT, per germline. This CDR3 has 13 amino acids. CDR3 DNA: TGTGCCAGCAAGGGACAATATAATTCACCCCTCCACTTT. Translation: CASKGQYNSPLHF.

The rearrangement uses TRBV4-1 and TRBJ1-1; D is ambiguous. From germline, CDR1 is MGHRA and CDR2 YSYEKL. The CDR3 contains 14 residues. Trimming took off 2 bases at V and 4 bases at J, with 11 bases between the two ends. The CDR3 spells CASSQLRWGTEAFF. Here the CDR3 DNA reads TGCGCCAGCAGCCAATTACGGTGGGGCACTGAAGCTTTCTTT.

The sample holds one count of this clone. CDR3 sequence reads: CASSDPSGYTF. In DNA form, the CDR3 reads TGTGCCAGCAGCGACCCATCTGGCTACACCTTC. This chain connects TRBV6-1 to TRBJ1-2; the D is unclear. The CDR3 has 11 residues. The germline gives CDR1 MNHNS, CDR2 SASEGT. Trimming removed 6 bases at V and 7 bases at J, with 9 bases between.

The genes are TRBV14 and TRBJ2-1, with no clear D. CDR3 size: 13 residues. CDR1 is SGHDN and CDR2 is FVKESK in the germline V gene. V was shortened by 6 bases and J by 8 bases, with 14 bases between the two germline ends. In DNA, the CDR3 is TGTGCCAGCAGGCCAAGGGATTGGGATGAGCAGTTCTTC. Residues: CASRPRDWDEQFF.

This clone has more than one count but fewer than ten. This chain joins TRBV7-2 and TRBJ2-1; D is perhaps TRBD2 (5 bases). The CDR3 has 12 residues. The ends were cut back, 5 bases at V and 9 bases at J, with 11 bases in the middle. Germline CDR1 SGHTA, CDR2 FQGNSA. As DNA, the CDR3 is TGTGCCAGCAGCCTCCGACTAAGTGAGCAGTTCTTC. It is translated as CASSLRLSEQFF.

This clone has only one observation. The chain carries TRBV5-8 and TRBJ2-1; 9 bases agree with TRBD1. Losses at the gene ends were 3 bases for V and 7 bases for J; bases not matched to a gene: 8. From germline, CDR1 is SGHTS and CDR2 YDEGEE. The CDR3 has 15 amino acids. The CDR3 spells CASSSRLTGGNEQFF. The CDR3 DNA follows: TGTGCCAGCAGCTCAAGATTGACAGGGGGTAATGAGCAGTTCTTC.

This rearrangement joins TRBV5-1 to TRBJ2-3; 7 bases align to TRBD1. Germline CDR1 reads SGHRS; CDR2 reads YFSETQ. V dropped 1 base and J dropped 1; count of bases not matched to a gene: 3. This CDR3 comprises 15 residues. DNA of the CDR3: TGCGCCAGCAGCTTGCTAGGACAGGGCACAGATACGCAGTATTTT. Translating it yields CASSLLGQGTDTQYF.

The chain uses TRBV2 and TRBJ1-3; 7 nucleotides align to TRBD1. The CDR3 spans 16 residues. CDR1 is SNHLY, CDR2 FYNNEI, per germline. V lost 7 bases, J lost 0 bases, and 9 bases stayed unmatched. This CDR3 reads CASIRIGGRSGNTIYF. CDR3 in DNA: TGTGCCAGCATTAGAATAGGGGGCCGCTCTGGAAACACCATATATTTT.

This chain uses TRBV5-1 with TRBJ2-4, with 7 bases matching TRBD1. After removal of 3 bases from V and 9 bases from J, the junction contained 3 bases not matched to a gene. Germline V lookup: CDR1 SGHRS, CDR2 YFSETQ. The CDR3 covers 12 residues. In nucleotides, the CDR3 is TGCGCCAGCAGCTCTTACAGGGGCATTCAGTACTTC. This translates into CASSSYRGIQYF.